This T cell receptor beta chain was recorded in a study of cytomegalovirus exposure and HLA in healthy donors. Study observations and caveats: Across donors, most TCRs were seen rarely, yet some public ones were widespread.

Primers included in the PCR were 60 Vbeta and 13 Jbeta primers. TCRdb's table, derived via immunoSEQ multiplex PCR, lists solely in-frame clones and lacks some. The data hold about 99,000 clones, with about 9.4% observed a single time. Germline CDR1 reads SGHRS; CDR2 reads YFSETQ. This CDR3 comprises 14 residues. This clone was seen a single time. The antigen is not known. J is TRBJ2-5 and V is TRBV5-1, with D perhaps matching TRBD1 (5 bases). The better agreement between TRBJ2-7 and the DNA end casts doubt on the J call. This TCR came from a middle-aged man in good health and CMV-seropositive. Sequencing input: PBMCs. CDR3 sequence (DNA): TGCGCCAGCAGCACGACAGAAGGAGCCTACGAGCAGTACTTC. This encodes CASSTTEGAYEQYF.